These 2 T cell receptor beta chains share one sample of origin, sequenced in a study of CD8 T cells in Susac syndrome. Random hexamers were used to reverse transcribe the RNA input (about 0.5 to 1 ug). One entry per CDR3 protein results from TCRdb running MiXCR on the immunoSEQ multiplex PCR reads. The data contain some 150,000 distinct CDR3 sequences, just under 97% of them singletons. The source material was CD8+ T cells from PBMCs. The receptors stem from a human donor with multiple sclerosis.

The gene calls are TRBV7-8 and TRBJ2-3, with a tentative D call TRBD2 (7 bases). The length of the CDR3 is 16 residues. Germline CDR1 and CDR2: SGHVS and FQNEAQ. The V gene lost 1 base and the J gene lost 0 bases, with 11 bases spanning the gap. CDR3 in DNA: TGTGCCAGCAGCTTAGTAGGGGGGGTCAGCACAGATACGCAGTATTTT. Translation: CASSLVGGVSTDTQYF.

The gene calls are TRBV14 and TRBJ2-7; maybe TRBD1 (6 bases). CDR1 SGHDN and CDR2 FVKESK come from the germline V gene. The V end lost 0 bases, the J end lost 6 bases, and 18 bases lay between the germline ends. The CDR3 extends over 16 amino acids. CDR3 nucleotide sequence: TGTGCCAGCAGCCAAGAATTACAGGGTTATTTCGGCGAGCAGTACTTC. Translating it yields CASSQELQGYFGEQYF.